This record looks at one T cell receptor beta chain sequence and its context. This entry belongs to a study of regulatory T cells. The CDR3 loop spans 16 amino acids. J gave up 6 bases and V 3 bases, and 9 bases lay outside the gene matches. The germline V gene encodes CDR1 MNHNS and CDR2 SASEGT. The PCR used 52 TRBV and 13 TRBJ primers. Repertoires were generated with immunoSEQ multiplex PCR, while TCRdb's copy carries only in-frame clones and drops some. Altogether around 10,000 clones are present, 75% to 90% being singletons, with the ten largest covering over 9.5%. Patients aged 2 to 39 years had fewer naive and more memory CD4+ and CD8+ T cells.

The sequencing input was CD8+ T cells sorted from blood. This chain links TRBV6-1 with TRBJ2-7; 12 bases map to TRBD2. This sequence was found in a person under 30 with CD3G deficiency. The CDR3 coding sequence is TGTGCCAGCAGTGAGTTACTAGCGGGAGGTGCCAGCGAGCAGTACTTC. It specifies CASSELLAGGASEQYF.